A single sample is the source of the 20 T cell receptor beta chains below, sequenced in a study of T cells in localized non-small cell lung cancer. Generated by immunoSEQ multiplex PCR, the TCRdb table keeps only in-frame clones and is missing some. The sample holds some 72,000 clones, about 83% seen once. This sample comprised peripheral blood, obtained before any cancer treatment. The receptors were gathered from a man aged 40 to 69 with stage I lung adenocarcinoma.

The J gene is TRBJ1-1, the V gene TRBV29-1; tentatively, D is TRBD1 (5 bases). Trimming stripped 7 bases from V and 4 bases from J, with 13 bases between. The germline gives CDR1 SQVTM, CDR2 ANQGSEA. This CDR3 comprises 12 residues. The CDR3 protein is CSGASGGTEAFF. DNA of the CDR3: TGCAGCGGCGCTTCCGGGGGCACTGAAGCTTTCTTT.

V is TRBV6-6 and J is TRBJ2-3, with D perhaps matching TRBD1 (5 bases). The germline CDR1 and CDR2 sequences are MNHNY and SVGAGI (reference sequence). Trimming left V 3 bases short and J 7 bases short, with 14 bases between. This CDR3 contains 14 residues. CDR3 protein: CASSYFDRPNTQYF. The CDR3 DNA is TGTGCCAGCAGTTATTTCGACAGACCGAATACGCAGTATTTT.

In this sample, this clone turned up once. The CDR3, as DNA: TGTGCCAGCAGCGGACAGGGTAGTTTGTTTGAAAAACTGTTTTTT. This translates into CASSGQGSLFEKLFF. The chain employs TRBV2 and TRBJ1-4, with TRBD1 identical over 8 bases. The CDR3 length is 15 residues. CDR1 SNHLY and CDR2 FYNNEI come from the germline V gene. With 6 bases clipped from V and 7 bases from J, the junction kept 10 bases outside the gene matches.

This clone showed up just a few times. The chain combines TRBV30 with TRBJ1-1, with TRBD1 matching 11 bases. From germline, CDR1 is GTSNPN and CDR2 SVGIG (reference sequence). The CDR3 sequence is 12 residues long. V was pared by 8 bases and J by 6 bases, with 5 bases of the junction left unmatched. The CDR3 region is CARRTGGAEAFF. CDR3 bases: TGTGCCCGCAGGACAGGGGGCGCTGAAGCTTTCTTT.

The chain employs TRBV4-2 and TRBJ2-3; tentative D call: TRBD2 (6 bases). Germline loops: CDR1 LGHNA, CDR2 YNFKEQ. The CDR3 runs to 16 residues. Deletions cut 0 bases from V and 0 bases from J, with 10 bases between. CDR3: CASSQDPGLSTDTQYF. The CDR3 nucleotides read TGTGCCAGCAGCCAAGACCCGGGACTCAGCACAGATACGCAGTATTTT.

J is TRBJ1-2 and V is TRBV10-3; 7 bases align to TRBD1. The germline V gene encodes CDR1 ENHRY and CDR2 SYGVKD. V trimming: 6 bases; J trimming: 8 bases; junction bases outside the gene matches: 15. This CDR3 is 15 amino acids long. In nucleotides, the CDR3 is TGTGCCATCAGAGCTAGCCTAGGGGGCGCAGACGGCTACACCTTC. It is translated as CAIRASLGGADGYTF.

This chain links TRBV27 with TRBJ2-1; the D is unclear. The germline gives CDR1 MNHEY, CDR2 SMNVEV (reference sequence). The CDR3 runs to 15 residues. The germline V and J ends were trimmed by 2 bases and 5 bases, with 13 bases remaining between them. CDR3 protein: CASSLVFGSHNEQFF. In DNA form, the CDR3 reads TGTGCCAGCAGTTTAGTTTTCGGTTCACACAATGAGCAGTTCTTC.

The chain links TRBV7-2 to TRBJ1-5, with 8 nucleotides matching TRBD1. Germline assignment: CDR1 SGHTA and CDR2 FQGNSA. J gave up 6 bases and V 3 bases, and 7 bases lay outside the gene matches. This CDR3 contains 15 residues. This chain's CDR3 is CASSFSGQGAQPQHF. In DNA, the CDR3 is TGTGCCAGCAGCTTCTCTGGACAGGGAGCTCAGCCCCAGCATTTT.

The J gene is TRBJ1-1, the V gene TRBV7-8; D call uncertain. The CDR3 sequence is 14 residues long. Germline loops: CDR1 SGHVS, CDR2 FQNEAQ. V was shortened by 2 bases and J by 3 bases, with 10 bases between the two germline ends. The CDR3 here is CASSLKREYTEAFF. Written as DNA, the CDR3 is TGTGCCAGCAGCTTAAAACGCGAGTACACTGAAGCTTTCTTT.

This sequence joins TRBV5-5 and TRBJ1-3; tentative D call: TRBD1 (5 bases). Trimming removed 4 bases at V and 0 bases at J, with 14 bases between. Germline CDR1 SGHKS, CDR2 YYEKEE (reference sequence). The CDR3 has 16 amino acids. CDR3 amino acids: CASSRGLLSSGNTIYF. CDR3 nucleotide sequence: TGTGCCAGCAGCCGGGGACTCCTGAGCTCTGGAAACACCATATATTTT.

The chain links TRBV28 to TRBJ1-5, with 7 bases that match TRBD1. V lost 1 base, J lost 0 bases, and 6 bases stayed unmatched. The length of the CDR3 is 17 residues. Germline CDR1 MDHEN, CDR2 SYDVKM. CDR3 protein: CASSLLGAGGSNQPQHF. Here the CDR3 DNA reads TGTGCCAGCAGTTTATTGGGGGCAGGGGGTAGCAATCAGCCCCAGCATTTT. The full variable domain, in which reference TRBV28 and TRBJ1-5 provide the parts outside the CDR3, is DVKVTQSSRYLVKRTGEKVFLECVQDMDHENMFWYRQDPGLGLRLIYFSYDVKMKEKGDIPEGYSVSREKKERFSLILESASTNQTSMYLCASSLLGAGGSNQPQHFGDGTRLSIL.

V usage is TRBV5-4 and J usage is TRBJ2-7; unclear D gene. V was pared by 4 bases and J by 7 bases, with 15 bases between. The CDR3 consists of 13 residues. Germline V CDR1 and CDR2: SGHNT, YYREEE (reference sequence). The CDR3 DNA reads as TGTGCCAGCAGCCAAATGACCCACTGGGAGCAGTACTTC. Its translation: CASSQMTHWEQYF.

The CDR3 bases are TGCGCCAGCAGCCAAGATGAAGGAGCGGGAAACGAGCAGTTCTTC. This codes for CASSQDEGAGNEQFF. The chain employs TRBV4-3 and TRBJ2-1; 7 nucleotides agree with TRBD2. Germline V gene sequence: CDR1 LGHNA, CDR2 YSLEER. Trimming at V came to 0 bases and at J to 10 bases, leaving 9 bases not matched to a gene. The CDR3 sequence is 15 residues long.

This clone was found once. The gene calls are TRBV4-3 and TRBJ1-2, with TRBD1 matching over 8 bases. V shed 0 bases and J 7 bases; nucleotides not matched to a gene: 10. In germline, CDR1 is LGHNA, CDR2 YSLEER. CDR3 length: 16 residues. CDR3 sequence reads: CASSQDQGAGIGGYTF. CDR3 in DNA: TGCGCCAGCAGCCAAGACCAGGGGGCCGGGATAGGTGGCTACACCTTC.

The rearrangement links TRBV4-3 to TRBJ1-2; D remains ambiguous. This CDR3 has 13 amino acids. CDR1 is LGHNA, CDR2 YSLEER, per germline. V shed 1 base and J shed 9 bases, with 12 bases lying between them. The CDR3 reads CASSQGPGQSYTF. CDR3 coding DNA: TGCGCCAGCAGCCAAGGCCCCGGTCAGAGCTACACCTTC.

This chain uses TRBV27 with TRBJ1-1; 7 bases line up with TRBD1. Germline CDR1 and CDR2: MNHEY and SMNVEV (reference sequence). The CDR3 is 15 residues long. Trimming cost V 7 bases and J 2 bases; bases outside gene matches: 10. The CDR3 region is CASIKTGVLNTEAFF. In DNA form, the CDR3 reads TGTGCCAGCATTAAAACAGGGGTCTTAAACACTGAAGCTTTCTTT.

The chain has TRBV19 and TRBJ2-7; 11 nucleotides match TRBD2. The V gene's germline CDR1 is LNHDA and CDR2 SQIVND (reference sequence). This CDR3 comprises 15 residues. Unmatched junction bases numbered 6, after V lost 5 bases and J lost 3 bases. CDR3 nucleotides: TGTGCCAGTAGTTCTACTAGCGGGAGTTTCTACGAGCAGTACTTC. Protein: CASSSTSGSFYEQYF.

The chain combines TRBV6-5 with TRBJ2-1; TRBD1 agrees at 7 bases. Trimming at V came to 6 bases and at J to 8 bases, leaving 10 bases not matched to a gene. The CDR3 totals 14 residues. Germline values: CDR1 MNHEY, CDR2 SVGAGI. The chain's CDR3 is CASSPKTGPHEQFF. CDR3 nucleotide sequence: TGTGCCAGCAGCCCCAAGACAGGGCCGCATGAGCAGTTCTTC.

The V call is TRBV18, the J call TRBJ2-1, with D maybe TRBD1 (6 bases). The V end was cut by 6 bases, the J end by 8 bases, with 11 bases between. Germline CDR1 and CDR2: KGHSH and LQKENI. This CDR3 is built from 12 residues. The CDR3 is CASSLRTDEQFF. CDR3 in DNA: TGTGCCAGCTCTTTACGGACAGATGAGCAGTTCTTC.

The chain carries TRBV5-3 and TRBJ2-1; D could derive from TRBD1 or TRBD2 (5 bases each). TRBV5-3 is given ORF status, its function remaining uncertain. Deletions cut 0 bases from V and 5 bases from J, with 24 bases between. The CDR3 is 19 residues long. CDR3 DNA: TGTGCCAGAAGCTTGGTTCTGGGTTCCTGGGGGAGTCAGGACAATGAGCAGTTCTTC. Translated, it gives CARSLVLGSWGSQDNEQFF.